These T cell receptor beta chains were read from a single sample in a study of technical replicates of blood from a few donors. The table came from immunoSEQ multiplex PCR; TCRdb's copy has only in-frame clones and leaves some out. The table records tens of thousands of clones, roughly 94% of them present only once. Material for sequencing was T cells isolated from PBMCs. Receptor source: a human donor in good health. The CDR3 runs from the conserved cysteine through the conserved F or W. Each record gives: D gene, J gene, V gene, CDR3 protein, CDR3 DNA. D genes are given only for firm matches.

D gene: -
J gene: TRBJ1-1
V gene: TRBV28
CDR3 protein: CASSSQWRLKSTEAFF
CDR3 DNA: TGTGCCAGCAGTTCCCAGTGGAGGCTTAAGAGCACTGAAGCTTTCTTT

D gene: TRBD2
J gene: TRBJ2-3
V gene: TRBV5-1
CDR3 protein: CASKKRGVTDTQYF
CDR3 DNA: TGCGCCAGCAAAAAGCGGGGGGTCACAGATACGCAGTATTTT

D gene: -
J gene: TRBJ1-4
V gene: TRBV4-2
CDR3 protein: CASSQGTGVGTNEKLFF
CDR3 DNA: TGTGCCAGCAGCCAAGGGACGGGGGTCGGCACTAATGAAAAACTGTTTTTT

D gene: TRBD1
J gene: TRBJ2-7
V gene: TRBV6-5
CDR3 protein: CASSYRGRRINEQYF
CDR3 DNA: TGTGCCAGCAGTTACAGGGGGCGCAGGATAAACGAGCAGTACTTC

D gene: -
J gene: TRBJ1-1
V gene: TRBV19
CDR3 protein: CASSRMGGGRAEAFF
CDR3 DNA: TGTGCCAGTAGTAGGATGGGGGGAGGACGGGCTGAAGCTTTCTTT

D gene: TRBD2
J gene: TRBJ2-7
V gene: TRBV28
CDR3 protein: CASSLIGRDEQYF
CDR3 DNA: TGTGCCAGCAGCCTCATCGGGAGGGACGAGCAGTACTTC

D gene: TRBD1
J gene: TRBJ2-1
V gene: TRBV28
CDR3 protein: CASSIDRGAYNEQFF
CDR3 DNA: TGTGCCAGCAGTATCGACAGGGGGGCCTACAATGAGCAGTTCTTC

D gene: -
J gene: TRBJ2-1
V gene: TRBV28
CDR3 protein: CASSPGVYEQFF
CDR3 DNA: TGTGCCAGCAGTCCAGGGGTCTATGAGCAGTTCTTC

D gene: -
J gene: TRBJ2-7
V gene: TRBV29-1
CDR3 protein: CSIQVPGFYEQYF
CDR3 DNA: TGCAGCATTCAGGTGCCGGGGTTCTACGAGCAGTACTTC

D gene: -
J gene: TRBJ2-1
V gene: TRBV7-9
CDR3 protein: CASSLAVPGEQFF
CDR3 DNA: TGTGCCAGCAGCTTAGCGGTCCCAGGAGAGCAGTTCTTC

D gene: -
J gene: TRBJ1-1
V gene: TRBV5-1
CDR3 protein: CASTRRADTEAFF
CDR3 DNA: TGCGCCAGTACCCGGAGGGCGGACACTGAAGCTTTCTTT

D gene: TRBD1
J gene: TRBJ1-6
V gene: TRBV30
CDR3 protein: CAWRTYLGQYNSPLHF
CDR3 DNA: TGTGCCTGGAGGACATACCTGGGACAGTATAATTCACCCCTCCACTTT

D gene: TRBD1
J gene: TRBJ1-5
V gene: TRBV6-5
CDR3 protein: CASSPGTGGNQPQHF
CDR3 DNA: TGTGCCAGCAGTCCCGGGACAGGGGGCAATCAGCCCCAGCATTTT

D gene: TRBD1
J gene: TRBJ1-5
V gene: TRBV6-1
CDR3 protein: CASSEARGQDNQPQHF
CDR3 DNA: TGTGCCAGCAGTGAAGCGAGGGGGCAGGACAATCAGCCCCAGCATTTT

D gene: -
J gene: TRBJ1-2
V gene: TRBV6-5
CDR3 protein: CATKVFEGYGGYTF
CDR3 DNA: TGTGCCACCAAAGTCTTTGAGGGTTATGGCGGCTACACCTTC

D gene: -
J gene: TRBJ1-1
V gene: TRBV19
CDR3 protein: CASSIATSSEAFF
CDR3 DNA: TGTGCCAGTAGTATCGCCACTTCTTCTGAAGCTTTCTTT

D gene: TRBD2
J gene: TRBJ2-1
V gene: TRBV5-1
CDR3 protein: CASSLGTSGANEQFF
CDR3 DNA: TGCGCCAGCAGCTTGGGCACTAGCGGGGCTAATGAGCAGTTCTTC

D gene: -
J gene: TRBJ2-2
V gene: TRBV14
CDR3 protein: CASSQGLFAGELFF
CDR3 DNA: TGTGCCAGCAGCCAGGGACTCTTCGCCGGGGAGCTGTTTTTT

D gene: -
J gene: TRBJ2-1
V gene: TRBV7-3
CDR3 protein: CASSFPGSNEQFF
CDR3 DNA: TGTGCCAGCAGCTTCCCGGGATCCAATGAGCAGTTCTTC

D gene: -
J gene: TRBJ1-3
V gene: TRBV5-1
CDR3 protein: CASSLGQNSGNTIYF
CDR3 DNA: TGCGCCAGCAGCTTGGGACAGAACTCTGGAAACACCATATATTTT

D gene: -
J gene: TRBJ2-7
V gene: TRBV4-1
CDR3 protein: CASSQGFRGSEQYF
CDR3 DNA: TGCGCCAGCAGCCAAGGGTTCCGGGGATCCGAGCAGTACTTC

D gene: -
J gene: TRBJ2-1
V gene: TRBV28
CDR3 protein: CASSLSGNWYNEQFF
CDR3 DNA: TGTGCCAGCAGTTTATCGGGGAATTGGTACAATGAGCAGTTCTTC

D gene: -
J gene: TRBJ2-2
V gene: TRBV5-1
CDR3 protein: CASSLARTSNTGELFF
CDR3 DNA: TGCGCCAGCAGCTTGGCCCGGACTTCCAACACCGGGGAGCTGTTTTTT

D gene: TRBD1
J gene: TRBJ2-1
V gene: TRBV5-4
CDR3 protein: CASSQGAANEQFF
CDR3 DNA: TGTGCCAGCAGCCAGGGGGCGGCTAATGAGCAGTTCTTC

D gene: -
J gene: TRBJ1-5
V gene: TRBV4-1
CDR3 protein: CASSQDSTGYSNQPQHF
CDR3 DNA: TGCGCCAGCAGCCAAGACTCTACAGGGTATAGCAATCAGCCCCAGCATTTT

D gene: -
J gene: TRBJ2-7
V gene: TRBV5-4
CDR3 protein: CASSPGTTQSYEQYF
CDR3 DNA: TGTGCCAGCAGCCCTGGGACAACCCAATCCTACGAGCAGTACTTC